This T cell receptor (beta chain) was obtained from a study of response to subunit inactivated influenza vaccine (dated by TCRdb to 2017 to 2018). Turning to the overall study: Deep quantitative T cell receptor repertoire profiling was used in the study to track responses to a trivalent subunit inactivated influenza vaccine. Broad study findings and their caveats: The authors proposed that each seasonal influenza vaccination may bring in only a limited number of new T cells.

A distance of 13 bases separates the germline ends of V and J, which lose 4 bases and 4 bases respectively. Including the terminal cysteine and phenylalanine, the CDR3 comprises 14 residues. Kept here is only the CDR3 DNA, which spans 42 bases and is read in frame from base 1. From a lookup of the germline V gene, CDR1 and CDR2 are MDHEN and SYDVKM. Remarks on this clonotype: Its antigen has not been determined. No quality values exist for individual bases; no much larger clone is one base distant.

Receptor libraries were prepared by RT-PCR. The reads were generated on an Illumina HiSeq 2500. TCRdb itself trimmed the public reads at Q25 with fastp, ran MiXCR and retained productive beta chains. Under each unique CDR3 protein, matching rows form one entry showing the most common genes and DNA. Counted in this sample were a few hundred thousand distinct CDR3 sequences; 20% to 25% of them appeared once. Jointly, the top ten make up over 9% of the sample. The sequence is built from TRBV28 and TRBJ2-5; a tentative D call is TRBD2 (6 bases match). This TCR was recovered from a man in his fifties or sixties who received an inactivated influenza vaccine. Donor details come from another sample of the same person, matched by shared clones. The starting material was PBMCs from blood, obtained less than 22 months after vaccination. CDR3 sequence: CASSSGGLRETQYF. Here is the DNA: TGTGCCAGCAGTTCAGGTGGACTAAGAGAGACCCAGTACTTC. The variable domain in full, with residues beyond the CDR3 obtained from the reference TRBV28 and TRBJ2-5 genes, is DVKVTQSSRYLVKRTGEKVFLECVQDMDHENMFWYRQDPGLGLRLIYFSYDVKMKEKGDIPEGYSVSREKKERFSLILESASTNQTSMYLCASSSGGLRETQYFGPGTRLLVL.